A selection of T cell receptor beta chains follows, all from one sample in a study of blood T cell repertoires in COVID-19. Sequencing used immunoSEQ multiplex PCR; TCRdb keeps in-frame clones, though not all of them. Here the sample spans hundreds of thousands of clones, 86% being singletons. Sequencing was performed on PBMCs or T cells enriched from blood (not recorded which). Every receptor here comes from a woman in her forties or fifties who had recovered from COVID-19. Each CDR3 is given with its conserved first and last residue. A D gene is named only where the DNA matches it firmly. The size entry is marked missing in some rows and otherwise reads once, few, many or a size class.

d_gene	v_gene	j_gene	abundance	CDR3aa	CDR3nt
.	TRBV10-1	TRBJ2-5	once	CASSILQETQYF	TGCGCCAGCAGTATACTACAAGAGACCCAGTACTTC
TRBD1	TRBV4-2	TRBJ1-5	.	CASSQGTGGQPQHF	TGTGCCAGCAGCCAAGGGACAGGGGGCCAGCCCCAGCATTTT
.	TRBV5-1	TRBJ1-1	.	CASSLGQAAITNTEAFF	TGCGCCAGCAGCTTGGGACAGGCCGCAATTACGAACACTGAAGCTTTCTTT
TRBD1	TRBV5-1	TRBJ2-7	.	CASSFKDRDLSYEQYF	TGCGCCAGCAGCTTTAAGGACAGGGACTTATCCTACGAGCAGTACTTC
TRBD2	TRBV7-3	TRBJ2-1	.	CASRKTSGMYNEQFF	TGTGCCAGCAGAAAGACTAGCGGGATGTACAATGAGCAGTTCTTC
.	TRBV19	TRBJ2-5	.	CASRLANQETQYF	TGTGCCAGTAGGCTAGCGAACCAAGAGACCCAGTACTTC
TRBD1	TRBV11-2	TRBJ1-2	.	CASSSLGTGLVANYGYTF	TGTGCCAGCAGCTCCTTAGGGACAGGCCTCGTAGCTAACTATGGCTACACCTTC
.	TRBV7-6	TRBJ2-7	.	CASSLTLRQDSYEQYF	TGTGCCAGCAGCTTAACACTTAGACAGGACTCCTACGAGCAGTACTTC
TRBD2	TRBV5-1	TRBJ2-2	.	CAGRLTSGRARSGELFF	TGCGCGGGGCGTTTGACTAGCGGGAGGGCCCGATCCGGGGAGCTGTTTTTT
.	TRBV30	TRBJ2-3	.	CAWSVVYTDTQYF	TGTGCCTGGAGTGTGGTCTACACAGATACGCAGTATTTT
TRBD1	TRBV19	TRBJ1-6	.	CASSIVAGGNSPLHF	TGTGCCAGTAGTATAGTGGCAGGGGGGAATTCACCCCTCCACTTT
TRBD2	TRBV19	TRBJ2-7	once	CASSKSGDDLYEQYF	TGTGCCAGTAGTAAGAGCGGGGATGATTTATACGAGCAGTACTTC
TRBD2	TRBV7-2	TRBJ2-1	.	CASSTRRLAGAGNEQFF	TGTGCCAGCAGCACCCGAAGACTAGCGGGAGCCGGCAATGAGCAGTTCTTC
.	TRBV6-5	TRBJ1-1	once	CASSHPHTREAFF	TGTGCCAGCAGCCACCCACACACCCGAGAAGCTTTCTTT
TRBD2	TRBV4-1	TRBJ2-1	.	CASSLRLAGDNEQFF	TGCGCCAGCAGCCTCCGACTAGCGGGGGACAATGAGCAGTTCTTC
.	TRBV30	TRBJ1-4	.	CAWSWTATNEKLFF	TGTGCCTGGAGCTGGACAGCAACTAATGAAAAACTGTTTTTT